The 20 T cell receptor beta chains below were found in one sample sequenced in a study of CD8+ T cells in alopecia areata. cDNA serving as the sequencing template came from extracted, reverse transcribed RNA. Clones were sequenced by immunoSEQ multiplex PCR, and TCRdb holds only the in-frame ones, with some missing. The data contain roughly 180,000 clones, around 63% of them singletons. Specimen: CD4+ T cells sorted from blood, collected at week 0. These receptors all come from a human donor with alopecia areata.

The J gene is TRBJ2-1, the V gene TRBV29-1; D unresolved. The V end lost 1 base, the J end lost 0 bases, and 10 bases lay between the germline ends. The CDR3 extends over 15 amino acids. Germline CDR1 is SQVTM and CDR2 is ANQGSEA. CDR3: CSVEVGRNSYNEQFF. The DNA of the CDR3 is TGCAGCGTTGAAGTTGGTAGAAACTCCTACAATGAGCAGTTCTTC.

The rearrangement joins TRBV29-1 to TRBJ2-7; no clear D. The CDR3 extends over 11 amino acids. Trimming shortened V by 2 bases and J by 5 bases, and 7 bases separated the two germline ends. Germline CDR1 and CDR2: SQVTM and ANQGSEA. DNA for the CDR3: TGCAGCGTTGAAAAGGGCGACGAGCAGTACTTC. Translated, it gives CSVEKGDEQYF.

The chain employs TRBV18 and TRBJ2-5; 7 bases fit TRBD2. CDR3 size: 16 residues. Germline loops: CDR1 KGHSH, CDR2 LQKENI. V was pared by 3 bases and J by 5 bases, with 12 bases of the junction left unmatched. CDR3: CASSPSGGRPEETQYF. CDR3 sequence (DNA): TGTGCCAGCTCACCTTCGGGGGGACGCCCAGAGGAGACCCAGTACTTC.

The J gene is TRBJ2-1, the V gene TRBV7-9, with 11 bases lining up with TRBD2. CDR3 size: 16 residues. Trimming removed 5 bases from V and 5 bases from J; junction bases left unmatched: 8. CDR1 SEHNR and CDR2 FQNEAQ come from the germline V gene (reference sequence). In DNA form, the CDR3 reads TGTGCCAGCAGCGCTGCTAGCGGGGGGCGAAACAATGAGCAGTTCTTC. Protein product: CASSAASGGRNNEQFF.

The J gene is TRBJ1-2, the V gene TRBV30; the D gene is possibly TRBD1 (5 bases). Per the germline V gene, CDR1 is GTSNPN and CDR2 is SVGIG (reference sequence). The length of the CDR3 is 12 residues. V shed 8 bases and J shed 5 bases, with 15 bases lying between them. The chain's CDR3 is CAGHRAVYGYTF. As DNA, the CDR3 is TGTGCCGGACACCGGGCCGTTTATGGCTACACCTTC.

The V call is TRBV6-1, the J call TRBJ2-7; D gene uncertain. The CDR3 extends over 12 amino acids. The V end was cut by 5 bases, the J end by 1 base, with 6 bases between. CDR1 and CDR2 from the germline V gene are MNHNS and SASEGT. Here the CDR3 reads CASSPLSYEQYF. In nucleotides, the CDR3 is TGTGCCAGCAGTCCGTTGTCCTACGAGCAGTACTTC.

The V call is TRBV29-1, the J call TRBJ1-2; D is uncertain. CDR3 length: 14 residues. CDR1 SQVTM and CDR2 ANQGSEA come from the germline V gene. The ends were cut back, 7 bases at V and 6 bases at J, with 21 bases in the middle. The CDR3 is CSAPTGRREDGYTF. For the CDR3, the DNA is TGCAGCGCCCCCACCGGGAGGCGAGAAGATGGCTACACCTTC.

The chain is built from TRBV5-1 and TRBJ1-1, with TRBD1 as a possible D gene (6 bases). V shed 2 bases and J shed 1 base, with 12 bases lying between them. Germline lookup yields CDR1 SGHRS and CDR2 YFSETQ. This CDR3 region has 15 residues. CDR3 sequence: CASSFFRQANTEAFF. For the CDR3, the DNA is TGCGCCAGCAGCTTTTTCCGACAGGCGAACACTGAAGCTTTCTTT.

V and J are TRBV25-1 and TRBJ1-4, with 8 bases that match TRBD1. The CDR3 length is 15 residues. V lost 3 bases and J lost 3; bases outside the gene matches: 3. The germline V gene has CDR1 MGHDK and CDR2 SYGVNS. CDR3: CASSDRGPANEKLFF. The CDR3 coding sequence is TGTGCCAGCAGTGACAGGGGGCCGGCTAATGAAAAACTGTTTTTT.

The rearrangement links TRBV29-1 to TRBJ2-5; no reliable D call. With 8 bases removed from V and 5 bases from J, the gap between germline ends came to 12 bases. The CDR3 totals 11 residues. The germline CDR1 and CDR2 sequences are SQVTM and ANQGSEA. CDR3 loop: CSTKLWETQYF. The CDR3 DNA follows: TGCAGCACAAAATTGTGGGAGACCCAGTACTTC.

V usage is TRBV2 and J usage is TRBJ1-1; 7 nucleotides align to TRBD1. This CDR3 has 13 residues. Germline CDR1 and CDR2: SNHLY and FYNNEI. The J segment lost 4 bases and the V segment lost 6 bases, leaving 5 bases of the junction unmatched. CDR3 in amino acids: CASRDRAATEAFF. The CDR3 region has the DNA TGTGCCAGCAGAGACAGGGCGGCCACTGAAGCTTTCTTT. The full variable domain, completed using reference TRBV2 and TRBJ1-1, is EPEVTQTPSHQVTQMGQEVILRCVPISNHLYFYWYRQILGQKVEFLVSFYNNEISEKSEIFDDQFSVERPDGSNFTLKIRSTKLEDSAMYFCASRDRAATEAFFGQGTRLTVV.

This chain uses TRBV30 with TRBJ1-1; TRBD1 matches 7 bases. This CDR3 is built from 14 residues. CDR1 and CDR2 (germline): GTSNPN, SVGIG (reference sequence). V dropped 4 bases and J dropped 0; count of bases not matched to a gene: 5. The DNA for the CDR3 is TGTGCCTGGACCGACGGGACAGTGAACACTGAAGCTTTCTTT. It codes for CAWTDGTVNTEAFF.

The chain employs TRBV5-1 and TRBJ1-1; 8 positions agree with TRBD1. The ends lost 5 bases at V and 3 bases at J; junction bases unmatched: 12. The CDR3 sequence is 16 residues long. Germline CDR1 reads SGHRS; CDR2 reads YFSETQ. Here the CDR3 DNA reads TGCGCCAGCAGGGTCCGGACAGGGAGTCTGGACACTGAAGCTTTCTTT. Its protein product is CASRVRTGSLDTEAFF. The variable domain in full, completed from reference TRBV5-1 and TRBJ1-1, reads KAGVTQTPRYLIKTRGQQVTLSCSPISGHRSVSWYQQTPGQGLQFLFEYFSETQRNKGNFPGRFSGRQFSNSRSEMNVSTLELGDSALYLCASRVRTGSLDTEAFFGQGTRLTVV.

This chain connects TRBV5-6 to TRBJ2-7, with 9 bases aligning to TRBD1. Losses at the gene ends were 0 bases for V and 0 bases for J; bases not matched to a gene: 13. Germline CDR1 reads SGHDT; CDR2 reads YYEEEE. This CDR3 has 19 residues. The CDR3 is CASSLGTPRGTGSSYEQYF. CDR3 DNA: TGTGCCAGCAGCTTGGGGACCCCCCGTGGGACAGGGTCCTCCTACGAGCAGTACTTC. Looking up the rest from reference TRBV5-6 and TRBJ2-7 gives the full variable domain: DAGVTQSPTHLIKTRGQQVTLRCSPKSGHDTVSWYQQALGQGPQFIFQYYEEEERQRGNFPDRFSGHQFPNYSSELNVNALLLGDSALYLCASSLGTPRGTGSSYEQYFGPGTRLTVT.

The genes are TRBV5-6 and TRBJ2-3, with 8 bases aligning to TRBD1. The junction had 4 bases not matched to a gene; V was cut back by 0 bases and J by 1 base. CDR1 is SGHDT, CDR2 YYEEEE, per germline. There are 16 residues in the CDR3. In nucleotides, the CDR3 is TGTGCCAGCAGCTTGGTCCAGGGGGCCCGCACAGATACGCAGTATTTT. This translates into CASSLVQGARTDTQYF.

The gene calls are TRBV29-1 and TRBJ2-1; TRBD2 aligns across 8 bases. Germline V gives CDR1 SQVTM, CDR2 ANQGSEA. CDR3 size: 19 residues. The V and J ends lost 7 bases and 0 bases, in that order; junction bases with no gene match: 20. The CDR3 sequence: CSARTLGRGVIPSYNEQFF. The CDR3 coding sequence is TGCAGCGCCCGGACTCTCGGGCGGGGGGTAATCCCCTCCTACAATGAGCAGTTCTTC.

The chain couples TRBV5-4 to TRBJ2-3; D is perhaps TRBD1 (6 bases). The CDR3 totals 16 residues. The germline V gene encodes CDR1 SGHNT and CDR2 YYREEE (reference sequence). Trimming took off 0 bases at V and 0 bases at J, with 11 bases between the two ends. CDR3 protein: CASSLGTATSTDTQYF. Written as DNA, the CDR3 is TGTGCCAGCAGCTTGGGGACAGCAACTAGCACAGATACGCAGTATTTT.

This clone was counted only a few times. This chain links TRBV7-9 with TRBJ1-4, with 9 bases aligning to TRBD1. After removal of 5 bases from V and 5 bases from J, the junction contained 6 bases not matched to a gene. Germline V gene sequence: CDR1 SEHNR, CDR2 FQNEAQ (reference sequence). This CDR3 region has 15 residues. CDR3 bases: TGTGCCAGCAGCCAGAGTGGGACAGGGAATGAAAAACTGTTTTTT. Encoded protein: CASSQSGTGNEKLFF.

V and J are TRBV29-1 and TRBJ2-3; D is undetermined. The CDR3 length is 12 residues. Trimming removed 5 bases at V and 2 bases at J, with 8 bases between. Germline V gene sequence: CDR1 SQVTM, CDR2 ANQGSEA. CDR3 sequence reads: CSVRRDTDTQYF. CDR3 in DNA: TGCAGCGTTAGGAGAGACACAGATACGCAGTATTTT.

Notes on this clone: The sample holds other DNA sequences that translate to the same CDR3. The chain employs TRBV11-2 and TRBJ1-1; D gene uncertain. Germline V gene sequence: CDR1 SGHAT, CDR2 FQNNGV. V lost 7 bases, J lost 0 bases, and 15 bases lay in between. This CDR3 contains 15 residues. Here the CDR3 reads CASTRMQGVNTEAFF. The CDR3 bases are TGTGCCAGCACCCGAATGCAAGGAGTGAACACTGAAGCTTTCTTT.